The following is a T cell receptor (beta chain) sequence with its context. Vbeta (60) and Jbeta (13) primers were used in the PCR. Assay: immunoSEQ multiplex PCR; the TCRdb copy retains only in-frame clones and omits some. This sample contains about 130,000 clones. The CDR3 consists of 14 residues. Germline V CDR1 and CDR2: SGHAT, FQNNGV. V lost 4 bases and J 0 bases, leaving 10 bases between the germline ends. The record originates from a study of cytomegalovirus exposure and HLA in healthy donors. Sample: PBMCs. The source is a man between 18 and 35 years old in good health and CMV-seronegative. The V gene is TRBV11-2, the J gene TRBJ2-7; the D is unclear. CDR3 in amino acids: CASSSFFSSYEQYF. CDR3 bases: TGTGCCAGCAGCTCATTTTTTAGCTCCTACGAGCAGTACTTC.